These T cell receptor beta chains were read from a single sample in a study of cytomegalovirus exposure and HLA in healthy donors. The assay was immunoSEQ multiplex PCR, and TCRdb's table has in-frame clones only and misses some. The data contain roughly 86,000 clones, 70% to 85% of them singletons. Sequencing was carried out using PBMCs. The receptor source for this set is a man aged 55 to 70 in good health and CMV-seronegative. CDR3s include the opening cysteine and the closing phenylalanine or tryptophan. A D gene is named only where the DNA matches it firmly. Only part of the rows carry a size: once, few, many, or a class if the clone is expanded.

CDR3 DNA: TGTGCCAGCAGTGAATGGTCAGGGGGTAACACTGAAGCTTTCTTT
CDR3 protein: CASSEWSGGNTEAFF
D gene: TRBD1
J gene: TRBJ1-1
V gene: TRBV25-1
clone size: NA

CDR3 DNA: TGTGCCAGCAGTGAAGGGGCTAGCGGAGTCTACGAGCAGTACTTC
CDR3 protein: CASSEGASGVYEQYF
D gene: TRBD2
J gene: TRBJ2-7
V gene: TRBV6-1
clone size: NA

CDR3 DNA: TGTGCCAGCAGTGAATATTCGGGGGTTAGCACAGATACGCAGTATTTT
CDR3 protein: CASSEYSGVSTDTQYF
D gene: NA
J gene: TRBJ2-3
V gene: TRBV25-1
clone size: few

CDR3 DNA: TGTGCCAGCAGCCAAAATCCCGCAGATACGCAGTATTTT
CDR3 protein: CASSQNPADTQYF
D gene: NA
J gene: TRBJ2-3
V gene: TRBV14
clone size: NA

CDR3 DNA: TGCGCCAGCAGCTTGGAGACAGGGGACCTTGGTTATGAAAAACTGTTTTTT
CDR3 protein: CASSLETGDLGYEKLFF
D gene: TRBD1
J gene: TRBJ1-4
V gene: TRBV5-1
clone size: NA

CDR3 DNA: TGTGCCAGCCGGGGGGCCGCGGAAAAACTGTTTTTT
CDR3 protein: CASRGAAEKLFF
D gene: NA
J gene: TRBJ1-4
V gene: TRBV2
clone size: NA

CDR3 DNA: TGCGCCAGCAGCTTGCTGGGTAGCGGGGTAGAAGAGACCCAGTACTTC
CDR3 protein: CASSLLGSGVEETQYF
D gene: TRBD2
J gene: TRBJ2-5
V gene: TRBV5-1
clone size: NA

CDR3 DNA: TGTGCCAGCAGTGAACTTCGGGACAGGTACCAGCCCCAGCATTTT
CDR3 protein: CASSELRDRYQPQHF
D gene: TRBD1
J gene: TRBJ1-5
V gene: TRBV6-1
clone size: NA

CDR3 DNA: TGTGCCAGCAGGTTCTGGGGACTGCCGACAGATACGCAGTATTTT
CDR3 protein: CASRFWGLPTDTQYF
D gene: NA
J gene: TRBJ2-3
V gene: TRBV2
clone size: few

CDR3 DNA: TGTGCCAGCAGCGCCAACAGGGCCCTCAGCGGAAACACCATATATTTT
CDR3 protein: CASSANRALSGNTIYF
D gene: NA
J gene: TRBJ1-3
V gene: TRBV7-2
clone size: NA

CDR3 DNA: TGTGCCGCCGGAGGAAGGTCGAACTATGGCTACACCTTC
CDR3 protein: CAAGGRSNYGYTF
D gene: NA
J gene: TRBJ1-2
V gene: TRBV10-3
clone size: few

CDR3 DNA: TGCGCCAGCAGCCAAGGAAATCTTCCGGGACTAGCGGGGGGAGGAGAGACCCAGTACTTC
CDR3 protein: CASSQGNLPGLAGGGETQYF
D gene: TRBD2
J gene: TRBJ2-5
V gene: TRBV4-1
clone size: once

CDR3 DNA: TGTGCCAGCAGCGAAAGCGGGACCGCATACTCTGGGGCCAACGTCCTGACTTTC
CDR3 protein: CASSESGTAYSGANVLTF
D gene: TRBD2
J gene: TRBJ2-6
V gene: TRBV2
clone size: NA

CDR3 DNA: TGTGCCAGCGGTACTAGCGGGGGGGCCGAGGATGAGCAGTTCTTC
CDR3 protein: CASGTSGGAEDEQFF
D gene: TRBD2
J gene: TRBJ2-1
V gene: TRBV7-9
clone size: NA

CDR3 DNA: TGTGCCTGGACTCAAGCAGGGCCCCAAGAGACCCAGTACTTC
CDR3 protein: CAWTQAGPQETQYF
D gene: NA
J gene: TRBJ2-5
V gene: TRBV30
clone size: NA

CDR3 DNA: TGTGCCAGCTCCCCGGGAGGTCCGTTTGGCTACACCTTC
CDR3 protein: CASSPGGPFGYTF
D gene: NA
J gene: TRBJ1-2
V gene: TRBV28
clone size: NA

CDR3 DNA: TGTGCCAGCACCCTGGGACACTCAAGACGGGAGCAGTACTTC
CDR3 protein: CASTLGHSRREQYF
D gene: NA
J gene: TRBJ2-7
V gene: TRBV21-1
clone size: NA

CDR3 DNA: TGTGCCAGCAGGAGCGGGGGGGCCCTCAAGACCCAGTACTTC
CDR3 protein: CASRSGGALKTQYF
D gene: TRBD2
J gene: TRBJ2-5
V gene: TRBV6-5
clone size: once